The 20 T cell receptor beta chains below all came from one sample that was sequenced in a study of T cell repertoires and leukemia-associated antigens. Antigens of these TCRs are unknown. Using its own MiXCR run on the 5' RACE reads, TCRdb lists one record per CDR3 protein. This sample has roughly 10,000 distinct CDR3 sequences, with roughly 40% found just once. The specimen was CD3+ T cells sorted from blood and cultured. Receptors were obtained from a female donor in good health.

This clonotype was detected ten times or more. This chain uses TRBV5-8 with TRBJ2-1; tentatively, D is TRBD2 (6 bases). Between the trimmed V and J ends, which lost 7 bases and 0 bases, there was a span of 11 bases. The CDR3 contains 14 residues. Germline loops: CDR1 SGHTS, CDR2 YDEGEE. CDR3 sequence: CASPGESSYNEQFF. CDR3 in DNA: TGTGCCAGCCCGGGGGAGAGCTCCTACAATGAGCAGTTCTTC. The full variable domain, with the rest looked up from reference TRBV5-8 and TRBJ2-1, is EAGVTQSPTHLIKTRGQQATLRCSPISGHTSVYWYQQALGLGLQFLLWYDEGEERNRGNFPPRFSGRQFPNYSSELNVNALELEDSALYLCASPGESSYNEQFFGPGTRLTVL.

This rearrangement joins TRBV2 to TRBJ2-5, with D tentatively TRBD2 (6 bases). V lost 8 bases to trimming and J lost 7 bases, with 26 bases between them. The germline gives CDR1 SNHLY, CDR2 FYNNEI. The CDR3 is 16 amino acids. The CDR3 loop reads CASREWLARGGGTQYF. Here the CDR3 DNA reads TGTGCCAGCCGAGAATGGCTAGCGAGAGGAGGAGGGACCCAGTACTTC. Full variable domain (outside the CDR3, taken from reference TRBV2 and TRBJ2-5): EPEVTQTPSHQVTQMGQEVILRCVPISNHLYFYWYRQILGQKVEFLVSFYNNEISEKSEIFDDQFSVERPDGSNFTLKIRSTKLEDSAMYFCASREWLARGGGTQYFGPGTRLLVL.

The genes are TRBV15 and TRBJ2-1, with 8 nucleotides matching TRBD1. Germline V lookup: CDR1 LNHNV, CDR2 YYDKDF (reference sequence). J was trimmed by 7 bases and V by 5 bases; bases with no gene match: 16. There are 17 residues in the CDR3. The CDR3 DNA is TGTGCCACCAGCGGTGATACCGGGACAGGAATACAGAATGAGCAGTTCTTC. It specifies CATSGDTGTGIQNEQFF. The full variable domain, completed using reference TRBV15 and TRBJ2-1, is DAMVIQNPRYQVTQFGKPVTLSCSQTLNHNVMYWYQQKSSQAPKLLFHYYDKDFNNEADTPDNFQSRRPNTSFCFLDIRSPGLGDTAMYLCATSGDTGTGIQNEQFFGPGTRLTVL.

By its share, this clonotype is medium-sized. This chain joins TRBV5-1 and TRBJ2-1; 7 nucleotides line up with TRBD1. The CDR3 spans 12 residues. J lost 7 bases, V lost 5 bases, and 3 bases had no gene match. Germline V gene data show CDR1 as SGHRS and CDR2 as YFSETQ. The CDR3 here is CASRTGWNEQFF. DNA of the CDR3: TGCGCCAGCAGGACAGGGTGGAATGAGCAGTTCTTC. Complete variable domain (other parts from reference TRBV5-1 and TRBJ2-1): KAGVTQTPRYLIKTRGQQVTLSCSPISGHRSVSWYQQTPGQGLQFLFEYFSETQRNKGNFPGRFSGRQFSNSRSEMNVSTLELGDSALYLCASRTGWNEQFFGPGTRLTVL.

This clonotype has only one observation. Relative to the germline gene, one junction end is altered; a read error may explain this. CDR3: CATSDPGLAGGPRNNERFF. CDR3 bases: TGTGCCACCAGTGATCCTGGACTAGCGGGAGGGCCAAGGAACAACGAGCGGTTCTTC. V gene TRBV24-1 combines with J gene TRBJ2-1; 15 nucleotides match TRBD2. Germline V gene data show CDR1 as KGHDR and CDR2 as SFDVKD. CDR3 size: 19 residues.

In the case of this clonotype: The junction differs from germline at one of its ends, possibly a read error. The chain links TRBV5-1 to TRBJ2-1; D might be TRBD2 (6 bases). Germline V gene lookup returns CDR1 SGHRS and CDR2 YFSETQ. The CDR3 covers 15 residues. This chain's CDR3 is CASSYLATSYDEQFF. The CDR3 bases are TGCGCCAGCAGTTACCTAGCGACATCCTACGATGAGCAGTTCTTC.

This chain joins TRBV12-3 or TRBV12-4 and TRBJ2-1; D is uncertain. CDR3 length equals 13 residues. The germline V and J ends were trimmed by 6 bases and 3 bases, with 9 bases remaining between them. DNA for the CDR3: TGTGCCAGCAGAATAATCAACTACAATGAGCAGTTCTTC. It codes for CASRIINYNEQFF.

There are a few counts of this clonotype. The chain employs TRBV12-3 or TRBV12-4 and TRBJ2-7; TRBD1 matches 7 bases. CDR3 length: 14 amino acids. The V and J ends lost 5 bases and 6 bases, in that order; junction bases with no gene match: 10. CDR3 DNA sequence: TGTGCCAGCAGTCCTGGACAGGTTCGGGGCGAGCAGTACTTC. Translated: CASSPGQVRGEQYF.

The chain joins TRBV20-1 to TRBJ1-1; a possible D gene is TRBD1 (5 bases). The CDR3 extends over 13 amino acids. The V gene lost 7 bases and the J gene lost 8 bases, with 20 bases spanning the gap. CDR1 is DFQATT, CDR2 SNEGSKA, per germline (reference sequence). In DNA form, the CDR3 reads TGCAGTGTCCTCGGACACTCTCTGGGGGAAGCTTTCTTT. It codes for CSVLGHSLGEAFF.

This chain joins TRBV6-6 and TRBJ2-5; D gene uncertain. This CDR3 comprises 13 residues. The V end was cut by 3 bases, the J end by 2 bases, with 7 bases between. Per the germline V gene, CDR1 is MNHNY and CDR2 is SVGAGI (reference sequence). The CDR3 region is CASSYEVQETQYF. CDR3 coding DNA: TGTGCCAGCAGTTATGAGGTACAAGAGACCCAGTACTTC.

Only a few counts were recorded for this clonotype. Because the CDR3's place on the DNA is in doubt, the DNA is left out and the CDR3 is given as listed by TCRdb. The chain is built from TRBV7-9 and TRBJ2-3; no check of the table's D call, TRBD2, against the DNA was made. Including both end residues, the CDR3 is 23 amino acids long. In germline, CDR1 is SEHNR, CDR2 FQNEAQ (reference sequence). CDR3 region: CASSFYICSADPRGRTITDTQYF.

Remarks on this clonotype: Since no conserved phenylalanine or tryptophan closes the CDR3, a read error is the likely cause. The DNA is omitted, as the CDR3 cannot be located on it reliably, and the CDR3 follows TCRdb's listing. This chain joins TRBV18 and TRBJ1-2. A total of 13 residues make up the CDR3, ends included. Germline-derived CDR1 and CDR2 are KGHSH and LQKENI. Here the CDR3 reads CASSATGPCGYAL.

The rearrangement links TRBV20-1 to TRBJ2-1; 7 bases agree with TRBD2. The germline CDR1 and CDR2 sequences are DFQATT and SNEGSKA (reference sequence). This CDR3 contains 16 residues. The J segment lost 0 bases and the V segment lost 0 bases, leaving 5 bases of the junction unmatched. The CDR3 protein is CSARDSQRGSYNEQFF. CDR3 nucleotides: TGCAGTGCTAGAGATTCCCAGCGGGGCTCCTACAATGAGCAGTTCTTC.

CDR3 nucleotides: TGCAGTGCTAGAGATCGATGGAGGGGACGGGTCGGGGAGCTGTTTTTT. This codes for CSARDRWRGRVGELFF. The rearrangement uses TRBV20-1 and TRBJ2-2; tentative D call: TRBD2 (6 bases). V was cut by 0 bases and J by 7 bases, with 18 bases left in between. CDR1 and CDR2 from the germline V gene are DFQATT and SNEGSKA (reference sequence). The CDR3 extends over 16 amino acids.

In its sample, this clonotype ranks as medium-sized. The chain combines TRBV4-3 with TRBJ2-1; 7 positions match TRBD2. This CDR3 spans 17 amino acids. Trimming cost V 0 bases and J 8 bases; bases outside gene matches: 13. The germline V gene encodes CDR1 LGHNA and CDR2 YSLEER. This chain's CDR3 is CASSQDLRDYAFDEQFF. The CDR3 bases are TGCGCCAGCAGCCAAGACCTCCGGGACTACGCTTTCGATGAGCAGTTCTTC.

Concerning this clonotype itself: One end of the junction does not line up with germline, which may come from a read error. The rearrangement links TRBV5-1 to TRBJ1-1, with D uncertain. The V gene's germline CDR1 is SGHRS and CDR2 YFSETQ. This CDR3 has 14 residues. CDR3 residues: CASSPETQSTEASF. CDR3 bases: TGCGCCAGCAGCCCGGAGACCCAGAGCACTGAAGCTTCCTTT.

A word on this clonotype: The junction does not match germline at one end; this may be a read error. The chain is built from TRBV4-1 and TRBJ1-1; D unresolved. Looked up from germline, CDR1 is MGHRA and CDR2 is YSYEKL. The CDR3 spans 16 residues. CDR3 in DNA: TGCGCCAGCGGCCAAGAGTGGAGGAACGTAGGAGCTGAAGCTTTCTTT. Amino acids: CASGQEWRNVGAEAFF.

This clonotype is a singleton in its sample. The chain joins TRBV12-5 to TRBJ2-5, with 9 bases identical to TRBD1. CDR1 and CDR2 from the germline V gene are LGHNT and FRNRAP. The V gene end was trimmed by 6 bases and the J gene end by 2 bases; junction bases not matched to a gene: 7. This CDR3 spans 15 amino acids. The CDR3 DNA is TGTGCTAGTGGACAGGGGGCAGGTCGACAAGAGACCCAGTACTTC. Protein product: CASGQGAGRQETQYF.

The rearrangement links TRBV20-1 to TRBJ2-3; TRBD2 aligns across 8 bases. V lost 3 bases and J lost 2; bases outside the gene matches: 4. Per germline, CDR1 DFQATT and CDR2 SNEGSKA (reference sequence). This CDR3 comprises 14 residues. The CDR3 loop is CSASGRAITDTQYF. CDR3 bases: TGCAGTGCTAGCGGGAGGGCCATCACAGATACGCAGTATTTT.

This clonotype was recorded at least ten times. The CDR3 sequence: CASRPTEIAKNIQYF. DNA for the CDR3: TGCGCCAGCAGGCCGACAGAAATAGCCAAAAACATTCAGTACTTC. The genes are TRBV5-1 and TRBJ2-4, with TRBD1 as a possible D gene (5 bases). CDR3 length: 15 amino acids. Germline V lookup: CDR1 SGHRS, CDR2 YFSETQ. V was trimmed by 5 bases and J by 0 bases, leaving 12 bases between them.